The 26 T cell receptor beta chains listed next were all sequenced from one sample in a study of cytomegalovirus exposure and HLA in healthy donors. Both 60 Vbeta primers and 13 Jbeta primers went into the PCR. The repertoire was sequenced with immunoSEQ multiplex PCR; TCRdb's copy has only in-frame clones and lacks some. The table has some 180,000 clones, 70% to 90% seen once. The sequencing input was PBMCs. The origin of the receptors is a man between 25 and 39 years old in good health and CMV-seropositive.

This sequence joins TRBV7-8 and TRBJ2-7; 8 nucleotides line up with TRBD1. The CDR3 has 16 amino acids. Germline lookup yields CDR1 SGHVS and CDR2 FQNEAQ. V shed 5 bases and J 0 bases; nucleotides not matched to a gene: 9. The CDR3 loop reads CASSLGTGTFSYEQYV. The CDR3 coding sequence is TGTGCCAGCAGCCTTGGGACAGGTACATTCTCCTACGAGCAGTACGTC.

The rearrangement links TRBV9 to TRBJ2-5; D may be TRBD2 (6 bases). Trimming pared 0 bases from V and 5 bases from J, leaving 11 bases between. This CDR3 comprises 14 residues. The germline V gene has CDR1 SGDLS and CDR2 YYNGEE. CDR3 sequence (DNA): TGTGCCAGCAGCGTAGCAATCGCGGGGGAGACCCAGTACTTC. Its protein is CASSVAIAGETQYF.

This chain uses TRBV5-1 with TRBJ1-3; TRBD1 might be the D (6 bases). CDR1 is SGHRS, CDR2 YFSETQ, per germline. This CDR3 comprises 15 residues. With 2 bases removed from V and 2 bases from J, the gap between germline ends came to 11 bases. CDR3 region: CASSFVQGPGNTIYF. CDR3 coding DNA: TGCGCCAGCAGCTTCGTACAGGGTCCTGGAAACACCATATATTTT.

The rearrangement joins TRBV28 to TRBJ2-7; the match to TRBD1 covers 9 bases. CDR1 and CDR2 (germline): MDHEN, SYDVKM. This CDR3 region has 16 residues. The V and J ends lost 6 bases and 3 bases, in that order; junction bases with no gene match: 12. The CDR3 nucleotides are TGTGCCAGCAGCCCTGGCGGGGGACAGGGTGGCTACGAGCAGTACTTC. Its translation is CASSPGGGQGGYEQYF.

The chain uses TRBV7-9 and TRBJ2-7; the D is unclear. The CDR3 has 13 amino acids. The V end lost 5 bases, the J end lost 1 base, and 9 bases lay between the germline ends. Germline CDR1 reads SEHNR; CDR2 reads FQNEAQ (reference sequence). CDR3 amino acids: CASSSPGSYEQYF. CDR3 coding DNA: TGTGCCAGCAGCAGCCCCGGGTCCTACGAGCAGTACTTC.

The V gene is TRBV27, the J gene TRBJ2-2, with D maybe TRBD1 (5 bases). Per the germline V gene, CDR1 is MNHEY and CDR2 is SMNVEV (reference sequence). The V end was cut by 6 bases, the J end by 5 bases, with 10 bases between. The CDR3 contains 13 residues. CDR3 bases: TGTGCCAGCAGCAGGGAACTGACCGGGGAGCTGTTTTTT. This sequence encodes CASSRELTGELFF.

A single count supports this clone. The chain employs TRBV2 and TRBJ2-7, with D perhaps matching TRBD2 (6 bases). Germline loops: CDR1 SNHLY, CDR2 FYNNEI. Trimming took 11 bases from V and 1 from J, leaving 18 bases between them. The CDR3 contains 14 residues. The DNA of the CDR3 is TGTGCCGACCGGGCGGGGCGGGGATCCTACGAGCAGTACTTC. As protein: CADRAGRGSYEQYF.

The chain employs TRBV7-9 and TRBJ1-2; no clear D gene. This CDR3 contains 12 residues. The V and J ends lost 3 bases and 4 bases respectively, with 6 bases between them. Germline loops: CDR1 SEHNR, CDR2 FQNEAQ (reference sequence). CDR3 protein: CASSFEVYGYTF. The DNA of the CDR3 is TGTGCCAGCAGCTTCGAGGTCTATGGCTACACCTTC. The entire variable domain, with the rest obtained from reference TRBV7-9 and TRBJ1-2, is as follows: DTGVSQNPRHKITKRGQNVTFRCDPISEHNRLYWYRQTLGQGPEFLTYFQNEAQLEKSRLLSDRFSAERPKGSFSTLEIQRTEQGDSAMYLCASSFEVYGYTFGSGTRLTVV.

The gene calls are TRBV29-1 and TRBJ2-3; 8 nucleotides line up with TRBD1. The germline gives CDR1 SQVTM, CDR2 ANQGSEA. The CDR3 is 11 residues long. The J segment lost 11 bases and the V segment lost 7 bases, leaving 8 bases of the junction unmatched. CDR3 residues: CSEGTGELQYF. CDR3 bases: TGCAGCGAAGGGACAGGAGAATTGCAGTATTTT.

The J gene is TRBJ2-1, the V gene TRBV27; tentative D call: TRBD1 (6 bases). V was shortened by 6 bases and J by 4 bases, with 19 bases between the two germline ends. Germline CDR1 reads MNHEY; CDR2 reads SMNVEV (reference sequence). The CDR3 extends over 16 amino acids. CDR3 sequence (DNA): TGTGCCAGCAGAGTAACAGCAGGGGTCAATTACAATGAGCAGTTCTTC. Its translation: CASRVTAGVNYNEQFF.

There are a few counts of this clone. The chain is built from TRBV2 and TRBJ1-2; D unresolved. Germline V gene sequence: CDR1 SNHLY, CDR2 FYNNEI. This CDR3 contains 15 residues. V gave up 2 bases and J gave up 4 bases, with 14 bases separating them. For the CDR3, the DNA is TGTGCCAGCAGTGAAACCCAAGACTGGAGCTATGGCTACACCTTC. It translates to CASSETQDWSYGYTF.

This rearrangement joins TRBV14 to TRBJ1-2; unclear D gene. The CDR3 extends over 15 amino acids. Trimming shortened V by 3 bases and J by 0 bases, and 11 bases separated the two germline ends. Germline CDR1 SGHDN, CDR2 FVKESK. CDR3 region: CASSHVAITNYGYTF. The CDR3, as DNA: TGTGCCAGCAGCCATGTGGCAATAACTAACTATGGCTACACCTTC.

The V call is TRBV4-2, the J call TRBJ2-2; 8 nucleotides agree with TRBD2. V shed 0 bases and J 9 bases; nucleotides not matched to a gene: 12. The CDR3 contains 17 residues. Germline values: CDR1 LGHNA, CDR2 YNFKEQ. CDR3 nucleotide sequence: TGTGCCAGCAGCCAAGATTTAGGGCGGGAGGTAGGGAGGGAGCTGTTTTTT. This codes for CASSQDLGREVGRELFF.

This chain joins TRBV29-1 and TRBJ2-2; TRBD1 matches 9 bases. In germline, CDR1 is SQVTM, CDR2 ANQGSEA. This CDR3 has 15 residues. The V segment lost 4 bases and the J segment 1 base; nucleotides outside the gene matches: 4. The CDR3 loop is CSVARTGENTGELFF. The CDR3 DNA sequence: TGCAGCGTTGCCCGGACAGGGGAGAACACCGGGGAGCTGTTTTTT.

The genes are TRBV6-5 and TRBJ2-5, with D uncertain. This CDR3 is built from 15 residues. V shed 6 bases and J shed 2 bases, with 16 bases lying between them. Germline V gene sequence: CDR1 MNHEY, CDR2 SVGAGI. CDR3: CASSPADMRQETQYF. CDR3 nucleotide sequence: TGTGCCAGCAGCCCGGCCGATATGCGGCAAGAGACCCAGTACTTC.

The V and J genes are TRBV6-1 and TRBJ1-5; D not resolved. CDR3 length: 13 amino acids. The germline V and J ends were trimmed by 3 bases and 7 bases, with 10 bases remaining between them. Germline V gene sequence: CDR1 MNHNS, CDR2 SASEGT. The CDR3 DNA is TGTGCCAGCAGTGACGACGGAGGGCAGCCCCAGCATTTT. It encodes CASSDDGGQPQHF.

The rearrangement joins TRBV5-5 to TRBJ1-2, with D possibly being TRBD1 (5 bases). CDR1 SGHKS and CDR2 YYEKEE come from the germline V gene (reference sequence). The CDR3 has 14 amino acids. Trimming shortened V by 0 bases and J by 5 bases, and 11 bases separated the two germline ends. The CDR3 protein is CASSLVMGGYGYTF. The CDR3 region has the DNA TGTGCCAGCAGCTTGGTTATGGGGGGGTATGGCTACACCTTC.

V is TRBV9 and J is TRBJ2-2; D gene ambiguous. Trimming removed 4 bases at V and 1 base at J, with 14 bases between. Germline loops: CDR1 SGDLS, CDR2 YYNGEE. This CDR3 region has 16 residues. CDR3 sequence (DNA): TGTGCCAGCAGCCTCCGTGTTACAGAGAACACCGGGGAGCTGTTTTTT. Protein sequence: CASSLRVTENTGELFF.

This clone was detected a few times. This rearrangement joins TRBV7-9 to TRBJ1-4; 11 bases match TRBD1. The V gene end was trimmed by 5 bases and the J gene end by 10 bases; junction bases not matched to a gene: 6. This CDR3 has 14 amino acids. CDR1 and CDR2 from the germline V gene are SEHNR and FQNEAQ (reference sequence). CDR3 sequence: CASSNGQGARKLFF. The CDR3 DNA is TGTGCCAGCAGCAATGGACAGGGGGCGCGAAAACTGTTTTTT.

The chain has TRBV5-5 and TRBJ2-5, with 8 bases fitting TRBD2. The CDR3 extends over 14 amino acids. The junction had 5 bases not matched to a gene; V was cut back by 2 bases and J by 5 bases. Germline V gives CDR1 SGHKS, CDR2 YYEKEE (reference sequence). The chain's CDR3 is CASSFGGVGETQYF. The CDR3 region has the DNA TGTGCCAGCAGCTTCGGGGGGGTCGGGGAGACCCAGTACTTC.

This rearrangement joins TRBV27 to TRBJ2-1; TRBD2 aligns across 11 bases. J was trimmed by 8 bases and V by 4 bases; bases with no gene match: 4. Germline CDR1 is MNHEY and CDR2 is SMNVEV (reference sequence). This CDR3 is 14 amino acids long. CDR3 sequence reads: CASSYGLAGYEQFF. Written as DNA, the CDR3 is TGTGCCAGCAGTTACGGACTAGCGGGCTATGAGCAGTTCTTC.

This rearrangement joins TRBV4-3 to TRBJ2-7, with a tentative D call TRBD2 (5 bases). Germline V CDR1 and CDR2: LGHNA, YSLEER. The CDR3 has 16 residues. Trimming cost V 1 base and J 2 bases, with 15 bases left between them. CDR3 in amino acids: CASSQGVARNPYEQYF. The CDR3 DNA reads TGCGCCAGCAGCCAAGGGGTAGCGCGAAACCCCTACGAGCAGTACTTC.

The rearrangement links TRBV5-1 to TRBJ1-5; 7 bases line up with TRBD1. J was trimmed by 6 bases and V by 0 bases; bases with no gene match: 0. The length of the CDR3 is 13 residues. Germline V gene lookup returns CDR1 SGHRS and CDR2 YFSETQ. The CDR3, as DNA: TGCGCCAGCAGCTTGGAGGGGGCTCAGCCCCAGCATTTT. Translated: CASSLEGAQPQHF.

This rearrangement joins TRBV29-1 to TRBJ2-2; 7 positions match TRBD1. Per germline, CDR1 SQVTM and CDR2 ANQGSEA. J gave up 2 bases and V 6 bases, and 9 bases lay outside the gene matches. CDR3 length: 15 amino acids. The CDR3 DNA sequence: TGCAGCGTAAGCTGGGACAGACCCAACACCGGGGAGCTGTTTTTT. The encoded protein is CSVSWDRPNTGELFF.

The J gene is TRBJ1-1, the V gene TRBV20-1; no clear D. The V gene's germline CDR1 is DFQATT and CDR2 SNEGSKA (reference sequence). CDR3 length: 11 amino acids. The ends were cut back, 2 bases at V and 6 bases at J, with 7 bases in the middle. Written as DNA, the CDR3 is TGCAGTGCTAGACTATATCCTGAAGCTTTCTTT. Translation: CSARLYPEAFF.

The rearrangement joins TRBV7-2 to TRBJ1-1; 8 bases align to TRBD1. The germline V gene has CDR1 SGHTA and CDR2 FQGNSA. CDR3 length equals 18 residues. V lost 3 bases and J lost 1; bases outside the gene matches: 13. The CDR3 reads CASSFRPGTGGRNTEAFF. Written as DNA, the CDR3 is TGTGCCAGCAGCTTCAGACCCGGGACAGGTGGCAGGAACACTGAAGCTTTCTTT.